A single sample is the source of the 3 T cell receptor beta chains below, sequenced in a study of regulatory T cells in long-lasting Graves disease. Time point denoted: persistent/refractory GD, antithyroid drugs over 5 years with positive TRAb. PBMC RNA served as the TCR library source. Construction of TCR beta libraries relied on iRepertoire HTBI primers and on Arm-PCR targeting CDR3 regions. Via MiXCR, TCRdb re-called the multiplex PCR reads, giving one row per CDR3 protein. The sample has 400,000 to 500,000 distinct CDR3 sequences, roughly 23% seen once. The sequencing here drew on peripheral blood mononuclear cells (PBMCs), taken when the disease was refractory, from a patient treated with antithyroid drugs. These receptors were taken from a female donor with Graves disease.

This clonotype appeared many times. This sequence joins TRBV29-1 and TRBJ1-1; D gene ambiguous. Trimming removed 4 bases at V and 5 bases at J, with 11 bases between. The CDR3 runs to 12 residues. Germline CDR1 and CDR2: SQVTM and ANQGSEA. The CDR3 DNA reads TGCAGCGTTGGCGAAGGATGGACTGAAGCTTTCTTT. Its translation is CSVGEGWTEAFF.

This clonotype was seen many times. J is TRBJ1-4 and V is TRBV12-3 or TRBV12-4, with D perhaps TRBD1 (6 bases). The CDR3 runs to 20 residues. V lost 1 base and J lost 0, with 21 bases in between. CDR3 DNA: TGTGCCAGCAGTTTAGGTCTGGGGGGCCTGGAACGTGCAACTAATGAAAAACTGTTTTTT. Translated: CASSLGLGGLERATNEKLFF.

This clonotype showed up just a few times. The J gene is TRBJ2-3, the V gene TRBV18, with D unresolved. Germline V lookup: CDR1 KGHSH, CDR2 LQKENI. The CDR3 loop spans 13 amino acids. Trimming stripped 4 bases from V and 5 bases from J, with 10 bases between. The CDR3 nucleotides read TGTGCCAGCTCACGTGATAGTCGAGATACGCAGTATTTT. Its translation: CASSRDSRDTQYF.